These 4 T cell receptor beta chains share one sample of origin, sequenced in a study of beta chain features in type 1 diabetes (dated 2018 in TCRdb). Library preparation used the immunoSEQ multiplex PCR assay. The entire amount of isolated RNA was reverse transcribed using the High Capacity cDNA Reverse Transcription Kit, so the sequenced TCRB transcripts were expressed ones. The immuneACCESS repertoire file appears here via TCRdb, limited to in-frame rearrangements. These files lack a portion of the clones; in checked studies, under half of the deficit traces to unresolved V genes, and the cause of the others is not known. In all, the sample holds about half a million clones, and about 30% of those were seen once. Jointly, the top ten make up 0.06% to 0.07% of the sample. Input material: naive CD4+ T cells from blood. The sample's cell subset or site label, in plain terms: true naive CD4+ T cells. All receptors come from a man younger than 30 in good health.

J is TRBJ2-1 and V is TRBV29-1; 7 bases match TRBD2. This CDR3 has 12 residues. V gave up 4 bases and J gave up 9 bases; unmatched junction bases: 6. Looked up from germline, CDR1 is SQVTM and CDR2 is ANQGSEA. The CDR3, as DNA: TGCAGCGTTGGGCCCGCTAGCGGTGAGCAGTTCTTC. Its translation: CSVGPASGEQFF.

V is TRBV28 and J is TRBJ2-1, with a possible D match to TRBD1 (6 bases). Germline V gene sequence: CDR1 MDHEN, CDR2 SYDVKM. Trimming stripped 5 bases from V and 11 bases from J, with 10 bases between. The CDR3 has 11 amino acids. CDR3 sequence (DNA): TGTGCCAGCAGTGTTCAGGGGAAGCAGTTCTTC. Translated: CASSVQGKQFF.

The chain links TRBV10-3 to TRBJ2-7; a possible D gene is TRBD2 (6 bases). Trimming removed 4 bases at V and 4 bases at J, with 14 bases between. There are 14 residues in the CDR3. Germline V gene data show CDR1 as ENHRY and CDR2 as SYGVKD. The DNA of the CDR3 is TGTGCCATCAGTGGGTCGGGGGTTTCGTACGAGCAGTACTTC. This codes for CAISGSGVSYEQYF.

V gene TRBV4-3 combines with J gene TRBJ2-3, with 10 positions matching TRBD2. Germline-derived CDR1 and CDR2 are LGHNA and YSLEER. CDR3 length: 16 amino acids. Unmatched junction bases numbered 7, after V lost 1 base and J lost 6 bases. The CDR3 sequence: CASSQVATAGGDTQYF. The DNA of the CDR3 is TGCGCCAGCAGCCAAGTGGCCACAGCGGGAGGGGATACGCAGTATTTT.